The T cell receptor (beta chain) described here comes from a study of OX40 agonist ivuxolimab in advanced cancers. Sampling times: baseline, cycle 4 day 1, cycle 7 day 1. Some clones are missing from TCRdb's copy, which holds only in-frame ones; the method was immunoSEQ multiplex PCR. This table has nearly 80,000 clones, about 94% appearing once. This CDR3 is built from 14 residues. Germline V gives CDR1 MNHEY, CDR2 SVGAGI. V lost 2 bases to trimming and J lost 0 bases, with 7 bases between them. The sequenced sample was CD4+ or CD8+ T cells sorted from blood, obtained in a trial of the OX40 agonist ivuxolimab. The chain couples TRBV6-5 to TRBJ1-1, with D hard to call. The sequence was collected from an adult with an advanced solid tumor such as melanoma, head and neck, liver or kidney cancer. CDR3 amino acids: CASSYKQMNTEAFF. The DNA for the CDR3 is TGTGCCAGCAGTTACAAACAGATGAACACTGAAGCTTTCTTT.